This TCR beta chain was recorded in a study of T cells after posttransplantation cyclophosphamide (dated by TCRdb to about 2016). Turning to the overall study: Using TRB sequencing, the study followed how the T cell repertoire reconstituted after myeloablative bone marrow transplantation in which posttransplantation cyclophosphamide served as GVHD prophylaxis. TRB sequencing was performed on blood from all 35 or so PTCy patients with 1-year posttransplant specimens. Because TRA and TRB clonality correlated tightly in roughly nine samples, later TCR analyses were limited to TRB. Public TRB sequences were checked against a database of over 3,600 sequences associated with responses to pathogens, tumor antigens, self-antigens and alloantigens. Samples from around 40 PTCy-treated patients and 16 related bone marrow donors of those patients were subjected to antigen receptor sequencing. In 3 patients, TRB sequencing was also performed on up to about 3 more blood samples taken 2 to 5.2 years after transplant, and in a handful of patients, pretransplant blood was also TRB-sequenced. Study-level results and caveats: The TRB repertoires of T cells infiltrating skin or GI tract showed only limited overlap with the TRB repertoires of T cells in blood. Donor-recipient similarity was low at 1-2 months but increased during the first year, and donor CD8+ memory clones often dominated later blood repertoires. Across the 45 to 55 patients, TRB clonality was highly associated with recipient CMV seropositivity and CMV reactivation, and diversity with PTCy was similar to that in the CNI/methotrexate controls.

TRB sequencing used genomic DNA with the immunoSEQ assay at survey resolution or the hsTCRB kit. As for the authors' bioinformatics: The immunoSEQ software handled the initial read processing, while the LymphoSeq R package was used for the repertoire analyses. Clonality was computed as 1 minus normalized Shannon entropy, and a Gini coefficient was also calculated for each TRB dataset. To infer phenotypes in unsorted samples, TRB sequences from sorted subsets of the recipient or donor were mapped onto unsorted samples from the same recipient. TCRdb retrieved this table from immuneACCESS and kept in-frame rearrangements only. Not all clones are present; in checked studies, unresolved V genes account for under half, and no reason is known for the remainder. The DNA gave D and trimming, while V, J and clone size come from that table. The table puts some 50,000 clones in this sample, none counted just once. Roughly 2.4% of the sample is in the top ten clones.

Related bone marrow donors provided peripheral blood samples on the day of marrow donation. Peripheral blood and bone marrow mononuclear cells were isolated by Ficoll-Hypaque density centrifugation and were cryopreserved. Looking up the germline V gene yields CDR1 SGHRS and CDR2 YFSETQ. The cysteine opens and the phenylalanine closes a CDR3 of 15 amino acids. Only the CDR3 region is kept as DNA, spanning 45 bases read in frame from base 1. V is shortened by 1 base, J by 0 bases, and the region joining them spans 8 bases. This clone was picked up many times. Its antigen is still unknown. Per-nucleotide qualities are absent, and no much larger clonotype sits a single base away.

The sequenced sample was PBMCs. This receptor chain uses TRBV5-1 and TRBJ1-5, with TRBD1 tentatively as D gene (6 bases match). The clonotype originates from a man between 40 and 49 years old in good health, CMV-negative, and a related stem cell transplant donor. Read as DNA, the sequence is TGCGCCAGCAGCTTGTCGGGACATAGCAATCAGCCCCAGCATTTT. The translation is CASSLSGHSNQPQHF.